This T cell receptor beta chain was captured by sequencing in a study of memory CD4+ T cells and cytomegalovirus serostatus. The sort gate was single viable CD3+CD4+CD8-CD45RO+ cells for memory CD4+ T cells. Assay: immunoSEQ multiplex PCR; the TCRdb copy retains only in-frame clones and omits some. Altogether roughly 86,000 clones are present, 75% to 85% being singletons, with the ten largest covering 3.6%. The sequenced sample consisted of memory CD4+ T cells from blood. This clonotype was obtained from an adult in good health and CMV-seropositive.

DNA for the CDR3: TGCAGTGCTAGAGATGGCCGGTCGCAGTACTTC. Translated: CSARDGRSQYF. This sequence joins TRBV20-1 and TRBJ2-7; D gene uncertain. This CDR3 region has 11 residues. With 0 bases removed from V and 9 bases from J, the gap between germline ends came to 9 bases. Germline lookup yields CDR1 DFQATT and CDR2 SNEGSKA (reference sequence).